This entry concerns a single TCR beta chain. The antigen is unknown. The sample is drawn from a study of T cells in localized non-small cell lung cancer. The study, taken as a whole, reports: Appearances in adjacent lung were noted for a median 57 of the top 100 tumor clones.

The assay was immunoSEQ multiplex PCR, and TCRdb's table has in-frame clones only and misses some. Here the sample spans over 65,000 clones, approximately 84% being singletons. Germline-derived CDR1 and CDR2 are SGHAT and FQNNGV. This CDR3 is 16 amino acids long. The junction had 9 bases not matched to a gene; V was cut back by 3 bases and J by 7 bases. The starting material was peripheral blood, obtained before any cancer treatment. This rearrangement joins TRBV11-2 to TRBJ1-4; 9 bases map to TRBD1. The receptor was derived from a female donor aged 60 or older with stage I lung adenocarcinoma. CDR3 amino acids: CASSLQTGGRGEKLFF. The CDR3 DNA follows: TGTGCCAGCAGCTTGCAAACAGGGGGCAGAGGTGAAAAACTGTTTTTT.